This TCR beta chain was found in a study of blood T cell repertoires in COVID-19. Overall study context: COVID-19 samples from acute and convalescent phases originated in the United States, Italy and Spain. PBMCs, B-cell-depleted T cells, or T cells were the source of the cDNA or gDNA that made up the material.

Original methodology: Counts of nucleated cells, estimated from reference gene primer amplification, were obtained. Here immunoSEQ multiplex PCR was the method, and the copy in TCRdb shows in-frame clones only, minus some. D and trimming were read from the DNA, whereas the V and J calls and clone size are those reported in that table. The sample contains around 260,000 clones, 70% to 90% of which appear only once. The receptor's source is a man between 18 and 29 years old with active or convalescent COVID-19. Sample: peripheral blood.

CDR3 sequence: CATRAGGEKLFF. CDR3 nucleotides: TGTGCCACCCGCGCAGGAGGGGAAAAACTGTTTTTT. J is TRBJ1-4 and V is TRBV10-3; D is unclear. The V end lost 10 bases, the J end lost 8 bases, and 14 bases lay between the germline ends. CDR1 and CDR2 from the germline V gene are ENHRY and SYGVKD. This CDR3 has 12 residues.